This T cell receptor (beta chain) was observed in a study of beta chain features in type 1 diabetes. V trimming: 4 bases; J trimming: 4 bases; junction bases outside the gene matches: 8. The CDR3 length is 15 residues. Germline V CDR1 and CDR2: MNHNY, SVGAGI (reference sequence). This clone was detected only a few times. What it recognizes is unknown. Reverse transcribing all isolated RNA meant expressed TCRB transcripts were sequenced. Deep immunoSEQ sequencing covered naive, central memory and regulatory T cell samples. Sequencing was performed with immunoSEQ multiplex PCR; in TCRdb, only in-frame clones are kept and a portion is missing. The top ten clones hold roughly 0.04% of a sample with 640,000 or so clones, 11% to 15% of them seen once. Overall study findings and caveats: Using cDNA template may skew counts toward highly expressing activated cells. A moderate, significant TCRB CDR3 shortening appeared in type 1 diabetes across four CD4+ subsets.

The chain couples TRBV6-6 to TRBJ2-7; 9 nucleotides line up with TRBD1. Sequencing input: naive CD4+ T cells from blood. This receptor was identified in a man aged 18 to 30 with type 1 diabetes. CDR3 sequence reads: CASSSPGQGSYEQYF. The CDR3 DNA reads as TGTGCCAGCAGTTCTCCCGGACAGGGGTCATACGAGCAGTACTTC.